Described below is a single TCR beta chain sequence and its context. Authors' methods: Researchers report that nucleated cell counts were estimated from reference gene primer amplification. Here immunoSEQ multiplex PCR was the method, and the copy in TCRdb shows in-frame clones only, minus some. That table is the source of V, J and clone size, and D and trimming were worked out from the DNA. The table has fewer than 200,000 clones, 85% seen once. This sample stems from a study of blood T cell repertoires in COVID-19. Study-wide background: Samples of COVID-19 (acute and convalescent) were obtained from the United States, Italy and Spain. The cDNA or gDNA used as material had been derived from T cells, B-cell-depleted T cells, or PBMCs.

Germline CDR1 LGHDT, CDR2 YNNKEL (reference sequence). V was clipped by 1 base and J by 0 bases, with 10 bases between them. This CDR3 region has 16 residues. The clonotype originates from a woman in her fifties or sixties with acute or convalescent COVID-19. This chain connects TRBV3-1 (or the pseudogene TRBV3-2) to TRBJ1-3; no clear D gene. The sample taken for sequencing was peripheral blood. The CDR3 region is CASSQGSTHSGNTIYF. The CDR3 DNA is TGTGCCAGCAGCCAAGGAAGCACCCACTCTGGAAACACCATATATTTT.